A selection of T cell receptor beta chains follows, all from one sample in a study of cytomegalovirus exposure and HLA in healthy donors. Clones were read by immunoSEQ multiplex PCR, and TCRdb kept only the in-frame ones, dropping some. Counted here are 140,000 or so clones, around 86% occurring once; the ten biggest clones make up over 0.95%. The sequenced sample consisted of PBMCs. The origin of the receptors is a female donor in good health and CMV-seronegative. Both conserved end residues are trimmed from each CDR3. Each record gives: V gene, J gene, CDR3 protein.

v_gene: TRBV2
j_gene: TRBJ1-5
CDR3aa: ASSEGSGGGQPQH

v_gene: TRBV19
j_gene: TRBJ1-3
CDR3aa: ASSIPVGNTIY

v_gene: TRBV5-1
j_gene: TRBJ2-2
CDR3aa: ASSLVPMNTGELF

v_gene: TRBV25-1
j_gene: TRBJ1-2
CDR3aa: ASQGQGYYGYT

v_gene: TRBV28
j_gene: TRBJ1-4
CDR3aa: ASNTKGGEEKLF

v_gene: TRBV27
j_gene: TRBJ2-2
CDR3aa: ASSLLDYLNTGELF

v_gene: TRBV5-1
j_gene: TRBJ2-1
CDR3aa: ASSQGLEAYNEQF

v_gene: TRBV28
j_gene: TRBJ2-7
CDR3aa: ASSGTGVYEQY

v_gene: TRBV28
j_gene: TRBJ2-7
CDR3aa: ASRVEPSPQQY

v_gene: TRBV28
j_gene: TRBJ1-1
CDR3aa: ASRETGFTEAF

v_gene: TRBV5-1
j_gene: TRBJ1-3
CDR3aa: ASSSGTGSGNTIY

v_gene: TRBV28
j_gene: TRBJ1-1
CDR3aa: ASHGTGGYTEAF

v_gene: TRBV29-1
j_gene: TRBJ2-2
CDR3aa: SAGTGGTGELF

v_gene: TRBV29-1
j_gene: TRBJ2-5
CDR3aa: SVDGGAEETQY

v_gene: TRBV13
j_gene: TRBJ2-7
CDR3aa: ASSGLAGGEGAYEQY